This T cell receptor (beta chain) was found in a study of blood T cell repertoires in COVID-19. The CDR3 sequence is 14 residues long. Germline V CDR1 and CDR2: SGHDT, YYEEEE. J was trimmed by 7 bases and V by 2 bases; bases with no gene match: 2. Libraries were prepared by immunoSEQ multiplex PCR; TCRdb keeps only in-frame clonotypes and omits some of them. Of under 250,000 clones listed, 85% to 90% are singletons. This clone was picked up a small number of times. The rearrangement uses TRBV5-6 and TRBJ1-6, with 8 bases fitting TRBD1. Material for sequencing was PBMCs or T cells enriched from blood (not recorded which). The clonotype was recovered from a man aged 35 to 55 who had recovered from COVID-19. CDR3 sequence reads: CASSFRGRNSPLHF. CDR3 sequence (DNA): TGTGCCAGCAGCTTCAGGGGGCGGAATTCACCCCTCCACTTT.